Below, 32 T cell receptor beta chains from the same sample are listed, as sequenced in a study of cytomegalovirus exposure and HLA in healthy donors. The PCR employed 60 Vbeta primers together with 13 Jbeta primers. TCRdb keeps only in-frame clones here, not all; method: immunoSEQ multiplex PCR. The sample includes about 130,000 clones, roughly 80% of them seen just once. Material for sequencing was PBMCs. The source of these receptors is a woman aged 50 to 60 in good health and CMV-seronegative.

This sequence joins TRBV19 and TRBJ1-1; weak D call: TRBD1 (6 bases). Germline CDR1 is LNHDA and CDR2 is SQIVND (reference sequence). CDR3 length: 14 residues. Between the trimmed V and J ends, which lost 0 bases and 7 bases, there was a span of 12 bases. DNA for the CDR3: TGTGCCAGTAGTATAGAAGGGACACCTCATGAAGCTTTCTTT. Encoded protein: CASSIEGTPHEAFF.

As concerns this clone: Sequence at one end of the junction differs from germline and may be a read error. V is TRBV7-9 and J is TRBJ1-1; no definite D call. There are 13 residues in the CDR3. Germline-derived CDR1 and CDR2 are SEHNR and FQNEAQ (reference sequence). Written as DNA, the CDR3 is TGTTCCAGCAGCTTAGCCGGGAACACTGAAGCTTTCTTT. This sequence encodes CSSSLAGNTEAFF.

CDR3 sequence: CASRPPGQGNGYTF. The DNA for the CDR3 is TGTGCCAGCAGACCTCCGGGACAGGGGAATGGCTACACCTTC. The gene calls are TRBV7-2 and TRBJ1-2, with TRBD1 identical over 10 bases. There are 14 residues in the CDR3. V lost 6 bases and J lost 6; bases outside the gene matches: 7. CDR1 is SGHTA, CDR2 FQGNSA, per germline. Full variable domain (outside the CDR3, taken from reference TRBV7-2 and TRBJ1-2): GAGVSQSPSNKVTEKGKDVELRCDPISGHTALYWYRQSLGQGLEFLIYFQGNSAPDKSGLPSDRFSAERTGGSVSTLTIQRTQQEDSAVYLCASRPPGQGNGYTFGSGTRLTVV.

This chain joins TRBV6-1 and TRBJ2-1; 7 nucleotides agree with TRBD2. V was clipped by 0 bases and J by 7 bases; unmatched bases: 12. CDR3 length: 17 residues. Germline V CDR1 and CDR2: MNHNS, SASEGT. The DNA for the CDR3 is TGTGCCAGCAGTGAAGCTAGAACGCGGGGGTCCCTAAATGAGCAGTTCTTC. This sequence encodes CASSEARTRGSLNEQFF.

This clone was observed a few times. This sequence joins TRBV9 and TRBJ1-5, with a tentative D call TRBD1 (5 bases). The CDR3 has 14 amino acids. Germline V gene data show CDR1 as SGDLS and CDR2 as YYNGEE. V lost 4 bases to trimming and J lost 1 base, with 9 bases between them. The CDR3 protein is CASSRGVSNQPQHF. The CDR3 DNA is TGTGCCAGCAGCCGGGGGGTAAGCAATCAGCCCCAGCATTTT. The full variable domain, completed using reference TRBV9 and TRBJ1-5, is DSGVTQTPKHLITATGQRVTLRCSPRSGDLSVYWYQQSLDQGLQFLIQYYNGEERAKGNILERFSAQQFPDLHSELNLSSLELGDSALYFCASSRGVSNQPQHFGDGTRLSIL.

The CDR3 loop reads CASSSVEETQYF. The DNA of the CDR3 is TGCGCCAGCAGCTCAGTGGAAGAGACCCAGTACTTC. V and J are TRBV5-1 and TRBJ2-5; D gene ambiguous. Germline V gene sequence: CDR1 SGHRS, CDR2 YFSETQ. V dropped 3 bases and J dropped 3 bases, with 6 bases sitting between them. This CDR3 region has 12 residues. Looking up the rest from reference TRBV5-1 and TRBJ2-5 gives the full variable domain: KAGVTQTPRYLIKTRGQQVTLSCSPISGHRSVSWYQQTPGQGLQFLFEYFSETQRNKGNFPGRFSGRQFSNSRSEMNVSTLELGDSALYLCASSSVEETQYFGPGTRLLVL.

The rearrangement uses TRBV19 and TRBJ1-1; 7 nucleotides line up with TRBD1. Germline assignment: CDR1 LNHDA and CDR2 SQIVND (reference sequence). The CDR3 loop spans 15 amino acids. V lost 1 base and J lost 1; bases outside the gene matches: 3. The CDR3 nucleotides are TGTGCCAGTAGTATAGGACAGGGCTCGAACACTGAAGCTTTCTTT. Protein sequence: CASSIGQGSNTEAFF.

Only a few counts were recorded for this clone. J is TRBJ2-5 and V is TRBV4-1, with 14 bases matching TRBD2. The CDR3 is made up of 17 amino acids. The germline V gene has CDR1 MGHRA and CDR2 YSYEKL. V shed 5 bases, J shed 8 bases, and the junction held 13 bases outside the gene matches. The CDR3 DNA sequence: TGCGCCAGCAGCACCCCGACTAGCGGGAGGGCTAAGAGAACCCAGTACTTC. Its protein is CASSTPTSGRAKRTQYF.

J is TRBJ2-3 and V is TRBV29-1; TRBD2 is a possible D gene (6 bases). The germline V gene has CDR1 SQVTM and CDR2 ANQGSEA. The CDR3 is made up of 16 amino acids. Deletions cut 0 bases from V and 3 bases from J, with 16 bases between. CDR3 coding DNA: TGCAGCGTTGAAGATGATTTACGGGAGAGTACAGATACGCAGTATTTT. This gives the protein CSVEDDLRESTDTQYF.

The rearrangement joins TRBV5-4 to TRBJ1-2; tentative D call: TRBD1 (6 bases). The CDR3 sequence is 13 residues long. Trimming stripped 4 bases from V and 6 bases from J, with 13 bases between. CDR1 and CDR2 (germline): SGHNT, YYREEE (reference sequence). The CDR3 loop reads CASSEGGANGYTF. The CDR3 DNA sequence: TGTGCCAGCAGCGAGGGGGGGGCCAATGGCTACACCTTC.

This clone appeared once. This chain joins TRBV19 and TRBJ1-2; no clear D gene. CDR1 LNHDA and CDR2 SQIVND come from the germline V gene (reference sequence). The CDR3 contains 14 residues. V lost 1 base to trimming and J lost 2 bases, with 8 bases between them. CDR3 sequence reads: CASSIVPENYGYTF. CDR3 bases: TGTGCCAGTAGTATAGTCCCAGAAAACTATGGCTACACCTTC.

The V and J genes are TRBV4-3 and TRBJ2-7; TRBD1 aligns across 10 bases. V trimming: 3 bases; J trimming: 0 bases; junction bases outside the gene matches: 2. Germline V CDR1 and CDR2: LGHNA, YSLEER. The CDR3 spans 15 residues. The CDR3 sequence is CASSQRDRGSYEQYF. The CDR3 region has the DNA TGCGCCAGCAGCCAGCGGGACAGGGGCTCCTACGAGCAGTACTTC.

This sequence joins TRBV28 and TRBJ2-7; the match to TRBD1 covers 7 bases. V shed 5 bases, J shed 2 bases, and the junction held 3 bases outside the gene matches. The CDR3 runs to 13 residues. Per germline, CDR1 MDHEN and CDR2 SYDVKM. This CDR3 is CASSTGQTYEQYF. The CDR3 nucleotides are TGTGCCAGCAGTACGGGACAGACCTACGAGCAGTACTTC.

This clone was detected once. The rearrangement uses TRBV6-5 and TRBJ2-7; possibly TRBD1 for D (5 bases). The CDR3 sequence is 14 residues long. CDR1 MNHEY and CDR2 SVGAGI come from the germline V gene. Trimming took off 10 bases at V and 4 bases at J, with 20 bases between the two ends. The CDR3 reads CATGRYLQGYEQYF. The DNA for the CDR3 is TGTGCCACCGGTCGATACCTCCAGGGTTACGAGCAGTACTTC.

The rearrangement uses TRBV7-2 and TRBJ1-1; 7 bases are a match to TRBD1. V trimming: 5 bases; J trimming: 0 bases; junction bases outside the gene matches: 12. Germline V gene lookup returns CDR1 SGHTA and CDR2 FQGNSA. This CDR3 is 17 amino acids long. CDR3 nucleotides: TGTGCCAGCAGCCGGCAGACCAGGGGGGCGATGAACACTGAAGCTTTCTTT. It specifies CASSRQTRGAMNTEAFF.

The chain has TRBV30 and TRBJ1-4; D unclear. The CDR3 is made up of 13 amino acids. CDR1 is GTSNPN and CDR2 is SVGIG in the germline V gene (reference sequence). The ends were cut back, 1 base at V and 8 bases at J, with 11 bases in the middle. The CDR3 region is CAWSAGPGEKLFF. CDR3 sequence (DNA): TGTGCCTGGAGTGCCGGACCGGGGGAAAAACTGTTTTTT.

The CDR3 spells CASSPPGLGAYEQYF. In nucleotides, the CDR3 is TGTGCCAGCTCACCACCGGGACTAGGAGCCTACGAGCAGTACTTC. The chain has TRBV18 and TRBJ2-7, with 8 positions matching TRBD2. The CDR3 runs 15 residues. The germline V gene encodes CDR1 KGHSH and CDR2 LQKENI. V shed 0 bases and J 2 bases; nucleotides not matched to a gene: 3.

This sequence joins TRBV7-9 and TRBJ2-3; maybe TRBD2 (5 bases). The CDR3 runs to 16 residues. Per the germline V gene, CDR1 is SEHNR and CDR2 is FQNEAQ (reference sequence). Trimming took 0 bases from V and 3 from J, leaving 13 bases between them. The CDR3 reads CASSLAGVVGTDTQYF. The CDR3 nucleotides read TGTGCCAGCAGCTTAGCGGGAGTGGTGGGTACAGATACGCAGTATTTT.

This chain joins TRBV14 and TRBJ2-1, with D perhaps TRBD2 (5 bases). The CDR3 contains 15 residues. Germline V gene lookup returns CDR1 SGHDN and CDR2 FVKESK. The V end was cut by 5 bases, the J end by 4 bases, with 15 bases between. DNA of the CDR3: TGTGCCAGCAGCTCACGAGGGCTAGCTTACAATGAGCAGTTCTTC. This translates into CASSSRGLAYNEQFF.

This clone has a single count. The DNA for the CDR3 is TGTGCCAGCAGAGAAGCGGGAGGGTCCCAAGAGACCCAGTACTTC. This translates into CASREAGGSQETQYF. The rearrangement joins TRBV28 to TRBJ2-5; 10 bases are a match to TRBD2. Germline CDR1 MDHEN, CDR2 SYDVKM. V trimming: 6 bases; J trimming: 1 base; junction bases outside the gene matches: 5. The CDR3 is made up of 15 amino acids.

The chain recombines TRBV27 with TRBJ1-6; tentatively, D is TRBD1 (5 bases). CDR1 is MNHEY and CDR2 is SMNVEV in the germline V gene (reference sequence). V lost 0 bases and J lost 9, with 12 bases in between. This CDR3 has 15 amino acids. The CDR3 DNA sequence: TGTGCCAGCAGTTTATCCGGGCAGGGTCTTTCACCCCTCCACTTT. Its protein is CASSLSGQGLSPLHF.

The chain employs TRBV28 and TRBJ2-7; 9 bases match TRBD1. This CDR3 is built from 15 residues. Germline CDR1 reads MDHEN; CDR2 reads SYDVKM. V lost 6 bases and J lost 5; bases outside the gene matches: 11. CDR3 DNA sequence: TGTGCCAGCAGAAGCGACGGGACAGGGTATAACGAGCAGTACTTC. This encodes CASRSDGTGYNEQYF.

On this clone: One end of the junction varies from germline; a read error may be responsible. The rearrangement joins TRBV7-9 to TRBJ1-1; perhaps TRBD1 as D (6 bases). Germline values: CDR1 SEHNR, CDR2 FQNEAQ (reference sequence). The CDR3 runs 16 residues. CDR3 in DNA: TGTTCCAGCAACCAGCCCCTTATGACAGGGAACACTGAAGCTTTCTTT. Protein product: CSSNQPLMTGNTEAFF.

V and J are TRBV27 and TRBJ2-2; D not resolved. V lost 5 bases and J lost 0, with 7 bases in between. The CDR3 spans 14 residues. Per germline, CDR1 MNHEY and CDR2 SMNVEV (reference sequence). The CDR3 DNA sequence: TGTGCCAGCAGTCCCGACTCGAACACCGGGGAGCTGTTTTTT. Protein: CASSPDSNTGELFF.

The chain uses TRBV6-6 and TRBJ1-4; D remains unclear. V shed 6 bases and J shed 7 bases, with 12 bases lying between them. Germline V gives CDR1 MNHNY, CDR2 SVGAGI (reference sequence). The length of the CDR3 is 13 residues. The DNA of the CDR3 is TGTGCCAGCAGCCCCTCGGGGAGTGAAAAACTGTTTTTT. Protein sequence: CASSPSGSEKLFF.

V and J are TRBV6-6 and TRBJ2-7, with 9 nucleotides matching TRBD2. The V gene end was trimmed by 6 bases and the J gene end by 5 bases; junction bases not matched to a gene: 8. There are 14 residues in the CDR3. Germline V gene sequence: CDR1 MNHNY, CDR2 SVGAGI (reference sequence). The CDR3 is CASRYSGRSDEQYF. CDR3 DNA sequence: TGTGCCAGCAGATATAGCGGGAGATCGGACGAGCAGTACTTC.

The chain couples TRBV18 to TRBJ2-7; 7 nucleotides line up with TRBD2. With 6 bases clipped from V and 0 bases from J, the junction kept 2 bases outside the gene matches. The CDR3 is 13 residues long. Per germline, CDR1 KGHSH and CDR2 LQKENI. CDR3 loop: CASSGGISYEQYF. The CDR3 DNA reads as TGTGCCAGCTCGGGAGGGATCTCCTACGAGCAGTACTTC.

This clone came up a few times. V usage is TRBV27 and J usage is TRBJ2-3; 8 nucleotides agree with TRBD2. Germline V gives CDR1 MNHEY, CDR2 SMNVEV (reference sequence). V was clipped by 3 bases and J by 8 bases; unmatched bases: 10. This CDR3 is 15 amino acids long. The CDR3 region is CASSLSSGGAGTQYF. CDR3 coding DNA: TGTGCCAGCAGTTTGTCGTCGGGGGGGGCGGGTACGCAGTATTTT.

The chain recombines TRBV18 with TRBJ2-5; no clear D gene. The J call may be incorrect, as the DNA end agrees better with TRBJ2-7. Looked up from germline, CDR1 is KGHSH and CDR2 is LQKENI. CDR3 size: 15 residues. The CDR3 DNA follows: TGTGCCAGCTCACCACGTGATCCATTCCCCTACGAGCAGTACTTC. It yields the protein CASSPRDPFPYEQYF.

The DNA of the CDR3 is TGTGCCAGCCCCGGGACAGGGAGGTACACTGAAGCTTTCTTT. This encodes CASPGTGRYTEAFF. V usage is TRBV27 and J usage is TRBJ1-1, with 9 positions matching TRBD1. The trim removed 8 bases at V and 3 bases at J, leaving 7 bases unmatched. Germline V gene lookup returns CDR1 MNHEY and CDR2 SMNVEV (reference sequence). The CDR3 spans 14 residues.

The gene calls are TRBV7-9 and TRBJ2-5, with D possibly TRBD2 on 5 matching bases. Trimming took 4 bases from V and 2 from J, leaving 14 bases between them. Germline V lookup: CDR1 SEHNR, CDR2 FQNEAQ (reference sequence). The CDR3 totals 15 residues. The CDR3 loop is CASSSQSGYQETQYF. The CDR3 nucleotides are TGTGCCAGCAGCTCCCAGTCGGGATATCAAGAGACCCAGTACTTC.

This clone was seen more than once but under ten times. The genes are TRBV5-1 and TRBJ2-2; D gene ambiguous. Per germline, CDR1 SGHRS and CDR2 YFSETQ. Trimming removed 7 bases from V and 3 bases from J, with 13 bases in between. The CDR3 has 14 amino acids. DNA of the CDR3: TGCGCCAGCCGACTGGCCGGTGACACCGGGGAGCTGTTTTTT. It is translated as CASRLAGDTGELFF.